This T cell receptor (beta chain) appears in the sequencing data of a study of OX40 agonist ivuxolimab in advanced cancers. Across the study: Patients with hepatocellular carcinoma, melanoma, renal cell or head and neck cancer made up the dose-escalation patients. Study-level findings and limits: Compared with CD4+, CD8+ T cells on average had more expanded clones. Clonal expansion was among the lowest in partial responders at 0.1-3.0 mg/kg, especially CD8+.

V dropped 0 bases and J dropped 0 bases, with 7 bases sitting between them. This CDR3 comprises 15 residues. Germline lookup yields CDR1 SGDLS and CDR2 YYNGEE. The assay was immunoSEQ multiplex PCR, and TCRdb's table has in-frame clones only and misses some. There are roughly 53,000 clones in the sample; 70% to 90% occur only once, and roughly 1.5% lies in the top ten. Comment on this clone: Its matching antigen is unknown.

The chain carries TRBV9 and TRBJ2-1; D call uncertain. The sample consisted of CD4+ or CD8+ T cells sorted from blood, taken in a trial of the OX40 agonist ivuxolimab. The receptor was isolated from an adult with an advanced solid tumor such as melanoma, head and neck, liver or kidney cancer. DNA of the CDR3: TGTGCCAGCAGCGTAGACCGAAGCTCCTACAATGAGCAGTTCTTC. Its protein is CASSVDRSSYNEQFF.